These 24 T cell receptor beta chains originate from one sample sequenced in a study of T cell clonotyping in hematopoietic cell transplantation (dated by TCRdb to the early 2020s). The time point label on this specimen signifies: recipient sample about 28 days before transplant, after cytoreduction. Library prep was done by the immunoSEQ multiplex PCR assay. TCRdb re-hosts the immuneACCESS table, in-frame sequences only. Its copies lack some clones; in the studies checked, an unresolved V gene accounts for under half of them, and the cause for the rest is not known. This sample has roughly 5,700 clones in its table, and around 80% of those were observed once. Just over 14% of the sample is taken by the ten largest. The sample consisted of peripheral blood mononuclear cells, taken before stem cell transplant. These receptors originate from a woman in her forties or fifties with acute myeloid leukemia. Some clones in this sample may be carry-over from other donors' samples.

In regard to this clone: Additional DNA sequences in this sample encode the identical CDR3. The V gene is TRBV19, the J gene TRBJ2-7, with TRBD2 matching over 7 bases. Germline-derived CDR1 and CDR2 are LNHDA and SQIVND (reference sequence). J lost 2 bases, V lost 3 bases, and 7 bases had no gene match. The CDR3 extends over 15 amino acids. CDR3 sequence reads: CASSIRTGGAYEQYF. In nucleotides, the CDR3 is TGTGCCAGTAGTATCAGGACGGGGGGAGCCTACGAGCAGTACTTC.

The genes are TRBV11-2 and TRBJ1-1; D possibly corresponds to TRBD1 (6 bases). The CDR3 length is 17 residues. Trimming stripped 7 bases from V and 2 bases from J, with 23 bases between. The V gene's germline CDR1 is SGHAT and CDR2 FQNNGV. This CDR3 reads CASTLIGGQGLNTEAFF. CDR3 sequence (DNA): TGTGCCAGCACCCTTATTGGGGGGCAAGGTCTAAACACTGAAGCTTTCTTT.

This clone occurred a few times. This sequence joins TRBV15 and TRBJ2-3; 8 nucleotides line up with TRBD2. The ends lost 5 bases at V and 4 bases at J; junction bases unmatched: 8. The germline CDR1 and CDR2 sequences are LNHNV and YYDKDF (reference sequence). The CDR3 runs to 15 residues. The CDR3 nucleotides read TGTGCCACCAGCTCCCCCGGGGGGGCATCAGATACGCAGTATTTT. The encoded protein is CATSSPGGASDTQYF.

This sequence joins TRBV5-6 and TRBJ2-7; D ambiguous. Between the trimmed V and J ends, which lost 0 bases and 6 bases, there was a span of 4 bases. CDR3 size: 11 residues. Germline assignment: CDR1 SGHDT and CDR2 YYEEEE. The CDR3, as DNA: TGTGCCAGCAGCTTGGGCCCCGAGCAGTACTTC. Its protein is CASSLGPEQYF.

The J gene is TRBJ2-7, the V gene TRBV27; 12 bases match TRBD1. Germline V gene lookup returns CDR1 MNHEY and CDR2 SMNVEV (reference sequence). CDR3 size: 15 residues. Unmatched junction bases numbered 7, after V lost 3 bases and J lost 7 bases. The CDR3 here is CASSFEGTGGGEQYF. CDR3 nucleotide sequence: TGTGCCAGCAGTTTTGAGGGGACAGGGGGCGGAGAGCAGTACTTC.

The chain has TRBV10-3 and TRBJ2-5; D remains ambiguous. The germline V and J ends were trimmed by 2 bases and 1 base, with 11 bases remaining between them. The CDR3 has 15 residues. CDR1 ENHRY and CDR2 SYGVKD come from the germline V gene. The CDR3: CAISEPLGSQETQYF. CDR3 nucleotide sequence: TGTGCCATCAGTGAGCCGTTAGGGTCCCAAGAGACCCAGTACTTC.

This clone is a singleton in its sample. The CDR3 here is CASSPDPSYEQYF. CDR3 DNA sequence: TGTGCCAGCAGCCCCGACCCATCCTACGAGCAGTACTTC. This chain connects TRBV7-2 to TRBJ2-7; D gene ambiguous. Per the germline V gene, CDR1 is SGHTA and CDR2 is FQGNSA. Trimming removed 5 bases from V and 1 base from J, with 9 bases in between. The CDR3 consists of 13 residues.

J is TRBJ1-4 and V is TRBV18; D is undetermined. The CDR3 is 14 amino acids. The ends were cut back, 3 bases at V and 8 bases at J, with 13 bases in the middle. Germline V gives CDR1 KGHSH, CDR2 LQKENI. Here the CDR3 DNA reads TGTGCCAGCTCACCGGGCATGTTGGGCGAAAAACTGTTTTTT. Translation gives CASSPGMLGEKLFF.

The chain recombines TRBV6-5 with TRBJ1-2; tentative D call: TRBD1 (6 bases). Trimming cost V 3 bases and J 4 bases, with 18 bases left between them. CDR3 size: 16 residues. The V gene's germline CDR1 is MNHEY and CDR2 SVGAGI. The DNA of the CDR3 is TGTGCCAGCAGTTATGGTGGGGCTGGGACAACCTATGGCTACACCTTC. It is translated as CASSYGGAGTTYGYTF.

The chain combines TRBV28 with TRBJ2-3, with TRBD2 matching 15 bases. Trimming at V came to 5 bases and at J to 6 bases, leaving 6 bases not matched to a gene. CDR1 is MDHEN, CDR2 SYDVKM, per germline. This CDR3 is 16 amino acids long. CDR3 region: CASSPGTSGRRDTQYF. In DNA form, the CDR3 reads TGTGCCAGCAGTCCGGGGACTAGCGGGAGGCGGGATACGCAGTATTTT. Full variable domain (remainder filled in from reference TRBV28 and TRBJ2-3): DVKVTQSSRYLVKRTGEKVFLECVQDMDHENMFWYRQDPGLGLRLIYFSYDVKMKEKGDIPEGYSVSREKKERFSLILESASTNQTSMYLCASSPGTSGRRDTQYFGPGTRLTVL.

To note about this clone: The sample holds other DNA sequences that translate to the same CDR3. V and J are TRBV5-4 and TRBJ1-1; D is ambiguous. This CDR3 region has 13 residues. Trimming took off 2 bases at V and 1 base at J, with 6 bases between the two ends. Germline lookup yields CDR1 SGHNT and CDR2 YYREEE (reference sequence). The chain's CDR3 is CASSFSQNTEAFF. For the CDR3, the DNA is TGTGCCAGCAGCTTTAGTCAGAACACTGAAGCTTTCTTT.

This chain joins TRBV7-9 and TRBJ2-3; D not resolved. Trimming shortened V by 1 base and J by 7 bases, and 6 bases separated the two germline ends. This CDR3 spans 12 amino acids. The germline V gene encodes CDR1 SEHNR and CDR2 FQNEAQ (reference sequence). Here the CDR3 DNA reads TGTGCCAGCAGCTTAGTTGAATATACGCAGTATTTT. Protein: CASSLVEYTQYF.

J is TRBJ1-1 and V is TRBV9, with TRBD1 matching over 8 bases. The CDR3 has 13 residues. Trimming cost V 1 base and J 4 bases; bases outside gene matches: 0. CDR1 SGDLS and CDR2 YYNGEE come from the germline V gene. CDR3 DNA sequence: TGTGCCAGCAGCGTACAGGGGGCCACTGAAGCTTTCTTT. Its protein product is CASSVQGATEAFF.

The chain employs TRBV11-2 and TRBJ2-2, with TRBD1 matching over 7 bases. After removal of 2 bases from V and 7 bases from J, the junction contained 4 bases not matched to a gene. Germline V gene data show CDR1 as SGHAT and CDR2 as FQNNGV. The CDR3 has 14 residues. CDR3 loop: CASSLNRGSGELFF. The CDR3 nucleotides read TGTGCCAGCAGCTTAAACAGGGGAAGCGGGGAGCTGTTTTTT. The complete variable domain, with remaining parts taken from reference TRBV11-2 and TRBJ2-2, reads EAGVAQSPRYKIIEKRQSVAFWCNPISGHATLYWYQQILGQGPKLLIQFQNNGVVDDSQLPKDRFSAERLKGVDSTLKIQPAKLEDSAVYLCASSLNRGSGELFFGEGSRLTVL.

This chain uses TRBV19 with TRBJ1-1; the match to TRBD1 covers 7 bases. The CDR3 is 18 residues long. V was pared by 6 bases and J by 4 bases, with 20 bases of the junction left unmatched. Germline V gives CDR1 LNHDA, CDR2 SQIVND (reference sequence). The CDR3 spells CASSPTDREGFYGTEAFF. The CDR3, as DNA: TGTGCCAGTAGCCCAACCGACAGGGAGGGGTTTTACGGCACTGAAGCTTTCTTT.

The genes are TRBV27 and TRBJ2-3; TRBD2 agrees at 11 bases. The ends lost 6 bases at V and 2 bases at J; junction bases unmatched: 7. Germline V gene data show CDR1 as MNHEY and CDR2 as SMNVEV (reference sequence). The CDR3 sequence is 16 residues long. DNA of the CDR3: TGTGCCAGCAGAACTCTAGCGGGAGGAACCACAGATACGCAGTATTTT. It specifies CASRTLAGGTTDTQYF.

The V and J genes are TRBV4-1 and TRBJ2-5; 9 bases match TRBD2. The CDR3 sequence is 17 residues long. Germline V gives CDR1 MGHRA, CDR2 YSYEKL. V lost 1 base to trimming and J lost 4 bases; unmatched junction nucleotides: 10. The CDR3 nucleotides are TGCGCCAGCAGCCAAGGACCTGGCGGGAGGGAAGGAGAGACCCAGTACTTC. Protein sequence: CASSQGPGGREGETQYF.

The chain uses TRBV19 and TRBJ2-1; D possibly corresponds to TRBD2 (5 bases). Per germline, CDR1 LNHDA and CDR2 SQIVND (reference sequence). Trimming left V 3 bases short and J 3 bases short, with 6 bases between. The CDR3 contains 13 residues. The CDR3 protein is CASSIGVYNEQFF. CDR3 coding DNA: TGTGCCAGTAGTATCGGGGTCTACAATGAGCAGTTCTTC.

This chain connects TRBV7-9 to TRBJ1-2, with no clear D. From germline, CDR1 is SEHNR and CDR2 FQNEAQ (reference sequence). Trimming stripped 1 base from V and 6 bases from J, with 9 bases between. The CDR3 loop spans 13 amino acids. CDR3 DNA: TGTGCCAGCAGCTTAGGTCCGCTGAATGGCTACACCTTC. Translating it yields CASSLGPLNGYTF.

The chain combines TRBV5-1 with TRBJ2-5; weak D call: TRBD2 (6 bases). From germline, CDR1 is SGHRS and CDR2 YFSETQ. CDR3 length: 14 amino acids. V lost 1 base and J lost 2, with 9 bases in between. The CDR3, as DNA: TGCGCCAGCAGCTTGAGACGGGGGCAAGAGACCCAGTACTTC. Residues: CASSLRRGQETQYF.

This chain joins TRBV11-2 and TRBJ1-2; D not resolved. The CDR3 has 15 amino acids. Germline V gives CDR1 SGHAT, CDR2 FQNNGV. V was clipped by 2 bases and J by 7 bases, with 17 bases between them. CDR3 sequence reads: CASSLRRADMSGYTF. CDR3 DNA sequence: TGTGCCAGCAGCTTACGGAGGGCCGATATGAGTGGCTACACCTTC.

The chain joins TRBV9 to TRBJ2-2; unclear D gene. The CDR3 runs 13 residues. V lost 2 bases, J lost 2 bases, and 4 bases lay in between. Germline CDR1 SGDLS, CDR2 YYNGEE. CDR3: CASSVSNTGELFF. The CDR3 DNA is TGTGCCAGCAGCGTGTCCAACACCGGGGAGCTGTTTTTT.

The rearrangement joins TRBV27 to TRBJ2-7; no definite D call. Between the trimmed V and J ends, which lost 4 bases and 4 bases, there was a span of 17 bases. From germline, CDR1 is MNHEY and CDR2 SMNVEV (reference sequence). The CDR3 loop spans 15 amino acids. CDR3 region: CASSYRHAPGYEQYF. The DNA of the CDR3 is TGTGCCAGCAGTTATAGGCACGCCCCTGGGTACGAGCAGTACTTC.

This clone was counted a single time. The CDR3 region has the DNA TGTGCCAGTAGCCCCTTTATAGCGGGGGGCTACGAGCAGTACTTC. Translation gives CASSPFIAGGYEQYF. The chain uses TRBV19 and TRBJ2-7; 10 nucleotides align to TRBD2. Germline V gene lookup returns CDR1 LNHDA and CDR2 SQIVND (reference sequence). Trimming at V came to 6 bases and at J to 3 bases, leaving 8 bases not matched to a gene. This CDR3 contains 15 residues.